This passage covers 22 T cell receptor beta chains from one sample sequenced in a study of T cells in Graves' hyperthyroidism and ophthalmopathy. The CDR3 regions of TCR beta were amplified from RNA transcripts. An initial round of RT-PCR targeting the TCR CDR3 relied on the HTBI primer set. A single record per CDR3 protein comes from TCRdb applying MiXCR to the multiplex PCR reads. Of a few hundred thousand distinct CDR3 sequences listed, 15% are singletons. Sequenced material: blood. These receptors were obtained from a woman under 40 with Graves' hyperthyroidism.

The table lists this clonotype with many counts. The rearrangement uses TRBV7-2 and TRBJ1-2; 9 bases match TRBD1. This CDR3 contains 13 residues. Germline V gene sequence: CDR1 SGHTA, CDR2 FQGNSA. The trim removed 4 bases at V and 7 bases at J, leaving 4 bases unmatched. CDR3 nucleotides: TGTGCCAGCAGCTCACAGGGGGCGCGTGGCTACACCTTC. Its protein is CASSSQGARGYTF. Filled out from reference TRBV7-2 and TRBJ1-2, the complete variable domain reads GAGVSQSPSNKVTEKGKDVELRCDPISGHTALYWYRQSLGQGLEFLIYFQGNSAPDKSGLPSDRFSAERTGGSVSTLTIQRTQQEDSAVYLCASSSQGARGYTFGSGTRLTVV.

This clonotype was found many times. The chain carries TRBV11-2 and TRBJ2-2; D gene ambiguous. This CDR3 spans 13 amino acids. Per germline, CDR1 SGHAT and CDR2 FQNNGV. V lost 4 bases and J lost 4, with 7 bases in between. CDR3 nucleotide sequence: TGTGCCAGCAGCTCTCGGACCACCGGGGAGCTGTTTTTT. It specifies CASSSRTTGELFF. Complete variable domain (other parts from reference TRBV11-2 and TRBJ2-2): EAGVAQSPRYKIIEKRQSVAFWCNPISGHATLYWYQQILGQGPKLLIQFQNNGVVDDSQLPKDRFSAERLKGVDSTLKIQPAKLEDSAVYLCASSSRTTGELFFGEGSRLTVL.

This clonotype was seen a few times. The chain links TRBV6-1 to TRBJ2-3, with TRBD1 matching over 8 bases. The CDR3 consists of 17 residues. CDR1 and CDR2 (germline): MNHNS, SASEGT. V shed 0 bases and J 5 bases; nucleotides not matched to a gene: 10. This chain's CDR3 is CASSEAQGAGERDTQYF. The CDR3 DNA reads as TGTGCCAGCAGTGAAGCGCAGGGGGCCGGGGAGAGAGATACGCAGTATTTT.

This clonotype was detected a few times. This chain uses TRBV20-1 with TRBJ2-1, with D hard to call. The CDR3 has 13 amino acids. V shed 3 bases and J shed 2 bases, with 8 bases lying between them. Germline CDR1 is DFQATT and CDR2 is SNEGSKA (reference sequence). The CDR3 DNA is TGCAGTGCTAGGGATGGGACCTACAATGAGCAGTTCTTC. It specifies CSARDGTYNEQFF.

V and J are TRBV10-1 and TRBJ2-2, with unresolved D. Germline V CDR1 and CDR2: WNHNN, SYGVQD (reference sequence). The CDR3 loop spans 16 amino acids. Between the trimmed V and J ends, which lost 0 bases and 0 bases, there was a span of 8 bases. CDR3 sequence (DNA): TGCGCCAGCAGTGAGTCTACAGCTCCGAACACCGGGGAGCTGTTTTTT. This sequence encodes CASSESTAPNTGELFF.

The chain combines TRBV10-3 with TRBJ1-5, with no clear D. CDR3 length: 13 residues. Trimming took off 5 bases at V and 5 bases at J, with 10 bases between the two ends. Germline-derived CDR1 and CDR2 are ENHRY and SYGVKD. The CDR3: CAISPDPDQPQHF. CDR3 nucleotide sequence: TGTGCCATCAGTCCGGACCCAGATCAGCCCCAGCATTTT.

The CDR3 DNA follows: TGTGCCAGCAGCTTAGAGTGGTCTAGCGGGAGGGCCACCGAGCAGTACTTC. This sequence encodes CASSLEWSSGRATEQYF. J is TRBJ2-7 and V is TRBV7-8; 12 bases match TRBD2. Germline-derived CDR1 and CDR2 are SGHVS and FQNEAQ. The length of the CDR3 is 17 residues. With V trimmed by 1 base and J by 6 bases, 10 bases remained unmatched.

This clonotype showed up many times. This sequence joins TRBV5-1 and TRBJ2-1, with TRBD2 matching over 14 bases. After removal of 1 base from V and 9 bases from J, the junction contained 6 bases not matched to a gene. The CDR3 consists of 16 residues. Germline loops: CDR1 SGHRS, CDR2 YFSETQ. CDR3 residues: CASSLPGTSGSTEQFF. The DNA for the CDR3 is TGCGCCAGCAGCTTGCCTGGGACTAGCGGGAGCACTGAGCAGTTCTTC.

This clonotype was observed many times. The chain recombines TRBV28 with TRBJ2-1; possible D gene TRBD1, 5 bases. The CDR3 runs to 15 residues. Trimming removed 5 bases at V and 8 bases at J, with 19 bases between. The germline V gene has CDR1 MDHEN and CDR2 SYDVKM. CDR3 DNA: TGTGCCAGCAGTAGCACAGGAGAGCGCGTATATGAGCAGTTCTTC. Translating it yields CASSSTGERVYEQFF. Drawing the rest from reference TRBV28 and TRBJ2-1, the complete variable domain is DVKVTQSSRYLVKRTGEKVFLECVQDMDHENMFWYRQDPGLGLRLIYFSYDVKMKEKGDIPEGYSVSREKKERFSLILESASTNQTSMYLCASSSTGERVYEQFFGPGTRLTVL.

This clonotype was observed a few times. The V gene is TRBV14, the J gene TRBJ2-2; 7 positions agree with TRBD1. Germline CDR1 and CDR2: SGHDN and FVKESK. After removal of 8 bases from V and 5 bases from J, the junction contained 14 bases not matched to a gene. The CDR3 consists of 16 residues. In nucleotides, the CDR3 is TGTGCCAGCTCAAGGGGGACAGTTGGATGGACCGGGGAGCTGTTTTTT. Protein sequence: CASSRGTVGWTGELFF. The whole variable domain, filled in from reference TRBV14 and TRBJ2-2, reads EAGVTQFPSHSVIEKGQTVTLRCDPISGHDNLYWYRRVMGKEIKFLLHFVKESKQDESGMPNNRFLAERTGGTYSTLKVQPAELEDSGVYFCASSRGTVGWTGELFFGEGSRLTVL.

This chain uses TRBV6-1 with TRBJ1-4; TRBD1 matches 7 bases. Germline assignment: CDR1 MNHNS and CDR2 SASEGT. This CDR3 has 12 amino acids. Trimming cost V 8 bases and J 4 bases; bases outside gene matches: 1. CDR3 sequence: CASGQVNEKLFF. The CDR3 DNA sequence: TGTGCCAGCGGACAGGTTAATGAAAAACTGTTTTTT.

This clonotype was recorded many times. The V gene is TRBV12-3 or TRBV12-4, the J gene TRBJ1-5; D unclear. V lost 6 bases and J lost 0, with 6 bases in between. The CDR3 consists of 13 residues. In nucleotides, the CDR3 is TGTGCCAGCAGCTCATATAGCAATCAGCCCCAGCATTTT. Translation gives CASSSYSNQPQHF.

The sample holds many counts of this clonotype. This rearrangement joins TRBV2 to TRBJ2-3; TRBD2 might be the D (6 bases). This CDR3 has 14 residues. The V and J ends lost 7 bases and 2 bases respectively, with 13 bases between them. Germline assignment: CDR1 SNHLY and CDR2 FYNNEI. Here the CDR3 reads CASIRTNDTDTQYF. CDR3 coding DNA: TGTGCCAGCATACGGACTAACGACACAGATACGCAGTATTTT.

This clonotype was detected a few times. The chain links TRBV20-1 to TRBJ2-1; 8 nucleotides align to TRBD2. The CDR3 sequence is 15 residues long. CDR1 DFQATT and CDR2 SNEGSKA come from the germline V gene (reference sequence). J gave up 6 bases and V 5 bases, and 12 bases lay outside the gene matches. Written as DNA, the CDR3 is TGCAGTGCTGCTGGCGGGAGGAGGTCTTCCAATGAGCAGTTCTTC. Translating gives CSAAGGRRSSNEQFF.

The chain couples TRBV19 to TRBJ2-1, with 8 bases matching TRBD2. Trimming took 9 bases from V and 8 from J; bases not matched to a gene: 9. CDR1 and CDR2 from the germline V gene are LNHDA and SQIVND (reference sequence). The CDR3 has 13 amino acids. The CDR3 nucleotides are TGTGCCAGCAAAAGCGGGAGTGGCGATGAGCAGTTCTTC. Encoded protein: CASKSGSGDEQFF.

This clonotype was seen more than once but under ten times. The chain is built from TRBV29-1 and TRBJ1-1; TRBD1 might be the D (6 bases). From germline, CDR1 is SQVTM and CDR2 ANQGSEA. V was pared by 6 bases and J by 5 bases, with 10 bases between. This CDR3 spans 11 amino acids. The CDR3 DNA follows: TGCAGCGTCCCAGGGGTTACTGAAGCTTTCTTT. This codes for CSVPGVTEAFF.

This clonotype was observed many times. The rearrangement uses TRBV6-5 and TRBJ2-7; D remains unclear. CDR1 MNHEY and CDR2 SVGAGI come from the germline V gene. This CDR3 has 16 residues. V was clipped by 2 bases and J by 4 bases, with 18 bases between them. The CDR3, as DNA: TGTGCCAGCAGTTACCCCGTCGCGAAGGCAACTTACGAGCAGTACTTC. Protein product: CASSYPVAKATYEQYF.

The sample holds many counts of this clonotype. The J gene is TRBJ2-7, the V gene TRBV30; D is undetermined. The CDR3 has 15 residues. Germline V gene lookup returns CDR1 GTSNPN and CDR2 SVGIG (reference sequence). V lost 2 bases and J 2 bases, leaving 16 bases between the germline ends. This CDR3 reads CAWSTLMAVAYEQYF. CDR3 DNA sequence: TGTGCCTGGAGTACCCTGATGGCGGTAGCCTACGAGCAGTACTTC.

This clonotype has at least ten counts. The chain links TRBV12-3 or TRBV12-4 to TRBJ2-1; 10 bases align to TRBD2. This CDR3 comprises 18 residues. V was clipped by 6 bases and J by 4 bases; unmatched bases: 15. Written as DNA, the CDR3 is TGTGCCAGCAGGTTAATGTGGACTAGCGGAATAGATTACAATGAGCAGTTCTTC. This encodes CASRLMWTSGIDYNEQFF.

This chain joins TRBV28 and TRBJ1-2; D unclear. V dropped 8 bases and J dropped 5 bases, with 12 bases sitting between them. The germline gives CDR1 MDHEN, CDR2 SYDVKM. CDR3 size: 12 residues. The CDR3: CASSGPDYGYTF. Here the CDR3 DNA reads TGTGCCAGCTCGGGCCCCGATTATGGCTACACCTTC.

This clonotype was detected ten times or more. The CDR3 loop is CASSPGFGDYGYTF. The CDR3, as DNA: TGTGCCAGCAGCCCGGGATTCGGGGACTATGGCTACACCTTC. V gene TRBV11-2 combines with J gene TRBJ1-2; D is uncertain. The CDR3 is made up of 14 amino acids. Trimming stripped 5 bases from V and 3 bases from J, with 13 bases between. CDR1 is SGHAT and CDR2 is FQNNGV in the germline V gene.

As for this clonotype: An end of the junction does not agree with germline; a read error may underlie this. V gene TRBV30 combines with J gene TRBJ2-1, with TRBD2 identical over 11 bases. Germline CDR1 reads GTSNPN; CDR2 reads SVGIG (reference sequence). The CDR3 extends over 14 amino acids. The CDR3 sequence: CAWTLTSGKNEEFF. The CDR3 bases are TGTGCCTGGACGCTGACTAGCGGGAAGAATGAGGAGTTCTTC.